This T cell receptor (beta chain) was captured by sequencing in a study of cytomegalovirus exposure and HLA in healthy donors. Study findings and constraints: An assumption of roughly uniform sequencing depth across donors underlay the presence/absence analyses. Fewer N-insertions (relative to the roughly 670-donor mean) were reportedly seen in an Asian-associated ancestry cluster in a later analysis.

The CDR3 loop spans 13 amino acids. Trimming at V came to 3 bases and at J to 5 bases, leaving 1 base not matched to a gene. Germline V CDR1 and CDR2: KGHSH, LQKENI. PCR primers comprised 60 Vbeta and 13 Jbeta primers. Here immunoSEQ multiplex PCR was the method, and the copy in TCRdb shows in-frame clones only, minus some. Found here are around 200,000 clones, 79% of them singletons; the top ten hold approximately 4.7%. Concerning this clone: Its antigen is unknown.

V is TRBV18 and J is TRBJ2-1; 7 nucleotides line up with TRBD2. The receptor's source is a woman in her twenties or thirties in good health and CMV-seropositive. The sequenced sample consisted of PBMCs. CDR3 region: CASSPGGDNEQFF. For the CDR3, the DNA is TGTGCCAGCTCACCTGGGGGGGACAATGAGCAGTTCTTC.